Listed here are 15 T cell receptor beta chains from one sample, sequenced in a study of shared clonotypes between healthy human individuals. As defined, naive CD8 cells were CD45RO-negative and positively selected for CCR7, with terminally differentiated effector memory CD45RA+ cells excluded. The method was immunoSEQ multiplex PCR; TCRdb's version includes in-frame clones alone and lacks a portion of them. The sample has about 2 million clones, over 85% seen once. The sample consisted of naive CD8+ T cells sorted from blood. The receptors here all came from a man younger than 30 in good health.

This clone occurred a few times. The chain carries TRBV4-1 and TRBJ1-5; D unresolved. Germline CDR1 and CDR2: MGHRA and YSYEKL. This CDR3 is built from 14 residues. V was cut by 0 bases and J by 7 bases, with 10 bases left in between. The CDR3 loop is CASSQDRATQPQHF. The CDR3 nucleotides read TGCGCCAGCAGCCAAGATAGGGCGACGCAGCCCCAGCATTTT.

As DNA, the CDR3 is TGTGCCAGCAGTTACAAGACAGGGTTCACCGGGGAGCTGTTTTTT. Protein product: CASSYKTGFTGELFF. V usage is TRBV6-5 and J usage is TRBJ2-2; 7 bases align to TRBD1. The CDR3 extends over 15 amino acids. The germline V gene encodes CDR1 MNHEY and CDR2 SVGAGI. V shed 2 bases, J shed 4 bases, and the junction held 4 bases outside the gene matches.

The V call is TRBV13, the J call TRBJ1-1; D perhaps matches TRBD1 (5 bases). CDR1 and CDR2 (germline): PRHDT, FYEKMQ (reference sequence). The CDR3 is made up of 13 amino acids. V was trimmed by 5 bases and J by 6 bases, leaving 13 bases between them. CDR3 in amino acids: CASSPQGEPEAFF. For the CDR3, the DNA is TGTGCCAGCAGCCCTCAGGGAGAGCCTGAAGCTTTCTTT.

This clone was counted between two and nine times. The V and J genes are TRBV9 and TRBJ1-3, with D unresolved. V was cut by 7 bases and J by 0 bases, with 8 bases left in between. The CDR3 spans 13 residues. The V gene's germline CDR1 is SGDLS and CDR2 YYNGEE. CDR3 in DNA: TGTGCCAGCGGGCAGCGCTCTGGAAACACCATATATTTT. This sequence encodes CASGQRSGNTIYF.

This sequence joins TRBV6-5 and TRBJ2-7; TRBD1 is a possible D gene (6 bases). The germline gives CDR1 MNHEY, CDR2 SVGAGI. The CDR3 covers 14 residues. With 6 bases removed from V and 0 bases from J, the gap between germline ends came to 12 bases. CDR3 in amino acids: CASRSGQSSYEQYF. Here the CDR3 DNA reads TGTGCCAGCAGGAGCGGACAGAGCTCCTACGAGCAGTACTTC.

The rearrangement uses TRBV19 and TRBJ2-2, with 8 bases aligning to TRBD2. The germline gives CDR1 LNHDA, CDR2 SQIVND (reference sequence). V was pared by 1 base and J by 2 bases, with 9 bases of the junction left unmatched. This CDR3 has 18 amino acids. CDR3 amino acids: CASSIAPRLAINTGELFF. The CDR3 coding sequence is TGTGCCAGTAGTATAGCTCCAAGACTAGCGATTAACACCGGGGAGCTGTTTTTT.

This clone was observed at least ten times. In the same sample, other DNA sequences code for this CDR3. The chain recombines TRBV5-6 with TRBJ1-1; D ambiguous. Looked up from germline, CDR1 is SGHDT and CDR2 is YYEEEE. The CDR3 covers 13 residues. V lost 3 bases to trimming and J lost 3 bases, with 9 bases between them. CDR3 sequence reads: CASSSSWDTEAFF. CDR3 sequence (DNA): TGTGCCAGCAGCTCATCTTGGGACACTGAAGCTTTCTTT.

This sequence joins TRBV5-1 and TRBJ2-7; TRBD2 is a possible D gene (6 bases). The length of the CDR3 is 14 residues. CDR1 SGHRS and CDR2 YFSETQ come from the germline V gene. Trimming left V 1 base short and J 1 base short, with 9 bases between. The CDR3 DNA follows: TGCGCCAGCAGCTTGTTGGAGGGGTCCTACGAGCAGTACTTC. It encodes CASSLLEGSYEQYF.

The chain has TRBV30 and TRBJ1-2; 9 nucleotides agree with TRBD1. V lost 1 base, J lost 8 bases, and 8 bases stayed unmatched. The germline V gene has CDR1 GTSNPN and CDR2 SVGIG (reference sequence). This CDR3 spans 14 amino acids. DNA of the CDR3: TGTGCCTGGAGTGCCGGGACAGGGTTGGTAGGCTACACCTTC. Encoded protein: CAWSAGTGLVGYTF.

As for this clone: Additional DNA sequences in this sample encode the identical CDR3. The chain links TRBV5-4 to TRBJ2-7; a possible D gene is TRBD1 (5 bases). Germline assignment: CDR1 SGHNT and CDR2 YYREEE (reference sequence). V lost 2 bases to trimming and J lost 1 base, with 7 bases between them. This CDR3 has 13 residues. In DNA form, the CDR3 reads TGTGCCAGCAGCTTTAGGGGATCCTACGAGCAGTACTTC. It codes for CASSFRGSYEQYF.

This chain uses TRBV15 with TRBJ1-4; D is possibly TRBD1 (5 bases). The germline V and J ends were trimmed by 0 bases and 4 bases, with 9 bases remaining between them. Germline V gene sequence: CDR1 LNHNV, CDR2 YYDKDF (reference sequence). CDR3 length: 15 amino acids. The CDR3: CATSRDLGVNEKLFF. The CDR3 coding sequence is TGTGCCACCAGCAGAGATTTGGGGGTTAATGAAAAACTGTTTTTT.

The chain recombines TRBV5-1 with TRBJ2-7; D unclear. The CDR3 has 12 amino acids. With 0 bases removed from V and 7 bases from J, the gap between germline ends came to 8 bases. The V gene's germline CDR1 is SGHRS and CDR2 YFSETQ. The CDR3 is CASSLEGQEQYF. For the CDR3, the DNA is TGCGCCAGCAGCTTGGAAGGGCAAGAGCAGTACTTC.

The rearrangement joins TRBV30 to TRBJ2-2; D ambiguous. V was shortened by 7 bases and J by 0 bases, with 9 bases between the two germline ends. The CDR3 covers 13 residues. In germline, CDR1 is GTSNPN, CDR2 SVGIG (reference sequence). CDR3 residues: CALTETNTGELFF. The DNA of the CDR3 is TGTGCCTTGACCGAAACGAACACCGGGGAGCTGTTTTTT.

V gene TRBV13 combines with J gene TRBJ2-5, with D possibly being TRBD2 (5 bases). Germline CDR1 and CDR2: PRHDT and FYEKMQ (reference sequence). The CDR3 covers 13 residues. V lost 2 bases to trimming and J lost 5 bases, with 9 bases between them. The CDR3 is CASSLTRRETQYF. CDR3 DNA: TGTGCCAGCAGCTTAACAAGGAGGGAGACCCAGTACTTC.

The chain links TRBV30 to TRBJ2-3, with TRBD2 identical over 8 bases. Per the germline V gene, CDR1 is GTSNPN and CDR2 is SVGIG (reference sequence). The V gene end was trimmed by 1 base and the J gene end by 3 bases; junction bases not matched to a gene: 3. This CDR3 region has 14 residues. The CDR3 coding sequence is TGTGCCTGGAGTGGGACTAGCAGGACAGATACGCAGTATTTT. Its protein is CAWSGTSRTDTQYF. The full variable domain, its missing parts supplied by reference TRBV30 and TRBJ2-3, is SQTIHQWPATLVQPVGSPLSLECTVEGTSNPNLYWYRQAAGRGLQLLFYSVGIGQISSEVPQNLSASRPQDRQFILSSKKLLLSDSGFYLCAWSGTSRTDTQYFGPGTRLTVL.